This passage covers 6 T cell receptor beta chains from one sample sequenced in a study of T cell responses to AZD1222 COVID-19 vaccine. Some clones are missing from TCRdb's copy, which holds only in-frame ones; the method was immunoSEQ multiplex PCR. This repertoire shows roughly 190,000 clones, 80% to 95% found once; its top ten account for under 2%. This specimen was peripheral blood, taken 28 days after the second AZD1222 dose. All receptors come from an adult who received the AZD1222 COVID-19 vaccine.

The J gene is TRBJ1-4, the V gene TRBV6-6; perhaps TRBD1 as D (6 bases). The germline V gene has CDR1 MNHNY and CDR2 SVGAGI (reference sequence). The length of the CDR3 is 15 residues. Trimming removed 2 bases from V and 8 bases from J, with 15 bases in between. CDR3 loop: CASSYGGRFTEKLFF. The CDR3 nucleotides read TGTGCCAGCAGTTACGGGGGCAGGTTTACCGAAAAACTGTTTTTT.

This sequence joins TRBV5-1 and TRBJ1-5; D is ambiguous. The CDR3 consists of 13 residues. The V and J ends lost 4 bases and 3 bases respectively, with 8 bases between them. In germline, CDR1 is SGHRS, CDR2 YFSETQ. The CDR3 spells CASSLELNQPQHF. The CDR3 nucleotides are TGCGCCAGCAGCCTGGAGCTCAATCAGCCCCAGCATTTT.

The chain combines TRBV7-3 with TRBJ2-3, with 8 bases lining up with TRBD2. The ends lost 1 base at V and 5 bases at J; junction bases unmatched: 11. This CDR3 has 17 residues. CDR1 and CDR2 from the germline V gene are SGHTA and FQGTGA. The CDR3 spells CASSLKSSGSSIDTQYF. CDR3 coding DNA: TGTGCCAGCAGCTTAAAGTCCAGCGGGAGTTCTATAGATACGCAGTATTTT.

As for this clone: The same CDR3 can be traced to other DNA sequences in this sample. The CDR3 is CASSEARASGAYEQYF. CDR3 sequence (DNA): TGTGCCAGCAGTGAAGCGAGAGCTAGCGGGGCCTACGAGCAGTACTTC. The rearrangement links TRBV6-1 to TRBJ2-7; the match to TRBD2 covers 9 bases. V lost 0 bases to trimming and J lost 2 bases; unmatched junction nucleotides: 5. The CDR3 contains 16 residues. Germline V gene sequence: CDR1 MNHNS, CDR2 SASEGT.

V usage is TRBV5-1 and J usage is TRBJ1-4, with TRBD1 matching over 10 bases. The trim removed 4 bases at V and 7 bases at J, leaving 4 bases unmatched. Germline lookup yields CDR1 SGHRS and CDR2 YFSETQ. The CDR3 is made up of 14 amino acids. The CDR3 coding sequence is TGCGCCAGCAGCGCCGGGACAGGGGTTGAAAAACTGTTTTTT. Its translation is CASSAGTGVEKLFF.

In this sample, this clone turned up once. The chain carries TRBV12-5 and TRBJ2-3, with 7 bases that match TRBD2. V dropped 10 bases and J dropped 0; count of bases not matched to a gene: 7. Germline V CDR1 and CDR2: LGHNT, FRNRAP. The CDR3 covers 14 residues. Here the CDR3 DNA reads TGTGCTACCTCCCCGGGGGGAAGCACAGATACGCAGTATTTT. It translates to CATSPGGSTDTQYF. The full variable domain, completed using reference TRBV12-5 and TRBJ2-3, is DARVTQTPRHKVTEMGQEVTMRCQPILGHNTVFWYRQTMMQGLELLAYFRNRAPLDDSGMPKDRFSAEMPDATLATLKIQPSEPRDSAVYFCATSPGGSTDTQYFGPGTRLTVL.